This entry features one T cell receptor (beta chain) sequence. No antigen is known for it. Data came from immunoSEQ multiplex PCR; TCRdb stores just in-frame clones and leaves some out. The table shows tens of thousands of clones, with 94% occurring only once. The data originate from a study of STAT3 mutations in large granular lymphocyte leukemia. Study-wide results and caveats: Every T-LGLL patient had at least one immunodominant TCRbeta clonotype. Persisting codominant clonotypes may have hidden a small pathogenic clone.

CDR3 length: 14 residues. Unmatched junction bases numbered 1, after V lost 3 bases and J lost 2 bases. Germline lookup yields CDR1 SGHRS and CDR2 YFSETQ. The TCR was taken from a man aged 35 to 55 with T-cell large granular lymphocyte leukemia. Some clones in this sample may be carry-over from other donors' samples. The sequencing input was peripheral blood mononuclear cells. The chain couples TRBV5-1 to TRBJ2-5; 10 bases are a match to TRBD1. Written as DNA, the CDR3 is TGCGCCAGCAGCTGGGGACAGGGGCAAGAGACCCAGTACTTC. Protein product: CASSWGQGQETQYF.